Sequencing of this TCR beta chain was carried out in a study of T-cell reconstitution after alpha-beta-depleted transplantation in children. V lost 0 bases, J lost 3 bases, and 6 bases stayed unmatched. Germline values: CDR1 SGHRS, CDR2 YFSETQ. The CDR3 has 18 amino acids. This clonotype was found many times. During its preparation, the TCRbeta library received unique molecular identifiers. TCRdb fed the PCR reads into MiXCR, producing one record per CDR3 protein. The profile shows about 280,000 distinct CDR3 sequences, more than 9% of them singletons. The clonotype comes from a male patient aged 2-9 years who had a stem cell transplant for chronic granulomatous disease, so the T cells may come from the graft donor. The chain recombines TRBV5-1 with TRBJ2-2; 12 bases agree with TRBD2. The source material was peripheral blood, sampled 180 days after TCRalphabeta/CD19-depleted stem cell transplant. The CDR3 bases are TGCGCCAGCAGCTTGGCCGGGGGACTAGCGGGTTACACCGGGGAGCTGTTTTTT. Translating gives CASSLAGGLAGYTGELFF.